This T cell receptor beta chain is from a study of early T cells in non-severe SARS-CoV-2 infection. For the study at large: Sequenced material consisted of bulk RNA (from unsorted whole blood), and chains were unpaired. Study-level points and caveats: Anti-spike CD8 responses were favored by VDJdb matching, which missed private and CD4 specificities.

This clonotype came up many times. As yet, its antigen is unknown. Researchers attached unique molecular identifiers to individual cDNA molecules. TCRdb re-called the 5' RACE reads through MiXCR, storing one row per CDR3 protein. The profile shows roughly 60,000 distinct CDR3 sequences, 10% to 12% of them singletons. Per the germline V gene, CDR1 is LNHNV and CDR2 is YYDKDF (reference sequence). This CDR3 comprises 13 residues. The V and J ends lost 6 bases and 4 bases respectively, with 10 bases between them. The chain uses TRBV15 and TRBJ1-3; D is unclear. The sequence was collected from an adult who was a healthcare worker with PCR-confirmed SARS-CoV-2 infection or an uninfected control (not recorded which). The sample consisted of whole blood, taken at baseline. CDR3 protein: CATRFWAGNTIYF. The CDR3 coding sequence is TGTGCCACCAGGTTTTGGGCGGGAAACACCATATATTTT.